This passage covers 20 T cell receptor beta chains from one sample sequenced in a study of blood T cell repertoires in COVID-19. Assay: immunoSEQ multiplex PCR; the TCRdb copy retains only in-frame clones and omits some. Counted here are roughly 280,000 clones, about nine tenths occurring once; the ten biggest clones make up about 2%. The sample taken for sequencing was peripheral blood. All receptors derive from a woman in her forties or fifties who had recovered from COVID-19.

CDR3 nucleotide sequence: TGTGCCAGCAGCTTCCGGGACTTTTACAATGAGCAGTTCTTC. Translation: CASSFRDFYNEQFF. The chain employs TRBV5-4 and TRBJ2-1, with a possible D match to TRBD2 (6 bases). The CDR3 covers 14 residues. Germline V gene data show CDR1 as SGHNT and CDR2 as YYREEE (reference sequence). V lost 2 bases and J 4 bases, leaving 10 bases between the germline ends.

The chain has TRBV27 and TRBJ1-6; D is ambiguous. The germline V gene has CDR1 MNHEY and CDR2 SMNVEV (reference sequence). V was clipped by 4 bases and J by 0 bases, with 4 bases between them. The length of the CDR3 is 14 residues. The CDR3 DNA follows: TGTGCCAGCAGTTCGAGCTCCTATAATTCACCCCTCCACTTT. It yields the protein CASSSSSYNSPLHF.

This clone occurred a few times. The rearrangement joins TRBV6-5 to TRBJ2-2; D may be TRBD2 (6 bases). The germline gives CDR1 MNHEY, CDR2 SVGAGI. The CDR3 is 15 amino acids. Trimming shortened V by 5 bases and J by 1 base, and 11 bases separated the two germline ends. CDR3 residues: CASSPRGRNTGELFF. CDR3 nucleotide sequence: TGTGCCAGCAGTCCCCGGGGGAGGAACACCGGGGAGCTGTTTTTT.

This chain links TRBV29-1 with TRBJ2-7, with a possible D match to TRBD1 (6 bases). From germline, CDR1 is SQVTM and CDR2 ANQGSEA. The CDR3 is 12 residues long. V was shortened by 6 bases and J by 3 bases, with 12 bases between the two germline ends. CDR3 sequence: CSVGQTIYEQYF. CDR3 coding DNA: TGCAGCGTCGGACAGACAATCTACGAGCAGTACTTC.

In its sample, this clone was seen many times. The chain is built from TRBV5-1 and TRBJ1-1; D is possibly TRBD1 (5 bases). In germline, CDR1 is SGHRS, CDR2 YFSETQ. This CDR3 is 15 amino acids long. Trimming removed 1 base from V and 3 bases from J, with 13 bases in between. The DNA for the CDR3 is TGCGCCAGCAGCTTGTTAGGTTCGGGGGACACTGAAGCTTTCTTT. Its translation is CASSLLGSGDTEAFF.

This chain's CDR3 is CASRPTGTGPGNEQFF. For the CDR3, the DNA is TGTGCCAGTAGACCTACCGGGACAGGGCCCGGTAATGAGCAGTTCTTC. This chain links TRBV19 with TRBJ2-1, with 9 bases matching TRBD1. The junction had 13 bases not matched to a gene; V was cut back by 6 bases and J by 7 bases. Germline CDR1 and CDR2: LNHDA and SQIVND (reference sequence). The CDR3 length is 16 residues.

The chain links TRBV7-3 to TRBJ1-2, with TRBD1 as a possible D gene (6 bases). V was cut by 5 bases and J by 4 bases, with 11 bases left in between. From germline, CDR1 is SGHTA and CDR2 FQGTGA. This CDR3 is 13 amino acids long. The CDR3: CASSQQGRYGYTF. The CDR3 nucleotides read TGTGCCAGCAGCCAACAGGGTCGCTATGGCTACACCTTC. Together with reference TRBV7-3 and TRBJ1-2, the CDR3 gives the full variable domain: GAGVSQTPSNKVTEKGKYVELRCDPISGHTALYWYRQSLGQGPEFLIYFQGTGAADDSGLPNDRFFAVRPEGSVSTLKIQRTERGDSAVYLCASSQQGRYGYTFGSGTRLTVV.

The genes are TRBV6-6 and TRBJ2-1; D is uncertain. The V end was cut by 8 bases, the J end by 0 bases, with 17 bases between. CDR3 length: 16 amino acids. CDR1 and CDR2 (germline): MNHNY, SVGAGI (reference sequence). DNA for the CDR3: TGTGCCAGCCAAAATCCTCAGGCCGCCTCCTACAATGAGCAGTTCTTC. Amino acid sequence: CASQNPQAASYNEQFF.

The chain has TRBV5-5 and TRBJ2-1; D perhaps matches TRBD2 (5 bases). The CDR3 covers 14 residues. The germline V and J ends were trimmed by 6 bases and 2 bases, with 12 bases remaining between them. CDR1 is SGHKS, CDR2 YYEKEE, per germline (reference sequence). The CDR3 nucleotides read TGTGCCAGCACTGAGGGCGGAGCCTACAATGAGCAGTTCTTC. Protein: CASTEGGAYNEQFF. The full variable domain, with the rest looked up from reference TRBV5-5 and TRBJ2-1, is DAGVTQSPTHLIKTRGQQVTLRCSPISGHKSVSWYQQVLGQGPQFIFQYYEKEERGRGNFPDRFSARQFPNYSSELNVNALLLGDSALYLCASTEGGAYNEQFFGPGTRLTVL.

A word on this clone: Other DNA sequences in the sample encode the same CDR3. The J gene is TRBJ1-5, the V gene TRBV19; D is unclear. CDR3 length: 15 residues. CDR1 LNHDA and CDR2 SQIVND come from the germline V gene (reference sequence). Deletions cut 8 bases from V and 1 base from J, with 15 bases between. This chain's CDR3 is CASLLRETSNQPQHF. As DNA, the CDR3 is TGTGCCAGTCTCCTGAGGGAGACGAGCAATCAGCCCCAGCATTTT.

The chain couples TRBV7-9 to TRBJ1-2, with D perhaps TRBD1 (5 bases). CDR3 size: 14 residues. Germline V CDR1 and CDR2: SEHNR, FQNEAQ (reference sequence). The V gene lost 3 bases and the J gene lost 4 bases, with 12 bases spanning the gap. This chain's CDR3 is CASSFTQGSYGYTF. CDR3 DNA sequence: TGTGCCAGCAGCTTTACCCAGGGAAGCTATGGCTACACCTTC. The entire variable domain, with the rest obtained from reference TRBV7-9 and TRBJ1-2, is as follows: DTGVSQNPRHKITKRGQNVTFRCDPISEHNRLYWYRQTLGQGPEFLTYFQNEAQLEKSRLLSDRFSAERPKGSFSTLEIQRTEQGDSAMYLCASSFTQGSYGYTFGSGTRLTVV.

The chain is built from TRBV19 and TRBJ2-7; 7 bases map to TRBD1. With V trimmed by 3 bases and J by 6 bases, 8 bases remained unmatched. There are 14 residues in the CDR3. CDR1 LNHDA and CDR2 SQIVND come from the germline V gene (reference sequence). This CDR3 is CASSIPFEGAEQYF. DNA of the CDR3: TGTGCCAGTAGTATCCCCTTCGAGGGGGCCGAGCAGTACTTC.

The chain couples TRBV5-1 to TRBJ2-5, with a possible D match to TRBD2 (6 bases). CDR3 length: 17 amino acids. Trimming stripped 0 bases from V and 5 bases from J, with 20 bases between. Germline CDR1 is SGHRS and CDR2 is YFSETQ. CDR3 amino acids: CASSLEVGLGTAETQYF. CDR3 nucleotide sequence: TGCGCCAGCAGCTTGGAGGTCGGGTTAGGGACTGCGGAGACCCAGTACTTC.

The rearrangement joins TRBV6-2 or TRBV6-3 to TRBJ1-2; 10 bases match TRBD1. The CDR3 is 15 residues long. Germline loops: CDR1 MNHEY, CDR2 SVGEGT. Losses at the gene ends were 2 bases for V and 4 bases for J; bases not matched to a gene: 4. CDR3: CASSYKGQGTYGYTF. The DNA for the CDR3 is TGTGCCAGCAGTTACAAGGGACAGGGGACCTATGGCTACACCTTC.

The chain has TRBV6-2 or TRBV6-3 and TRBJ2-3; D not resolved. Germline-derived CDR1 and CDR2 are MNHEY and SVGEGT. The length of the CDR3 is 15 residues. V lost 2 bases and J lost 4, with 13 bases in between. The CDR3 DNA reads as TGTGCCAGCAGTTACCCTCAAACAAAGTCAGATACGCAGTATTTT. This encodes CASSYPQTKSDTQYF.

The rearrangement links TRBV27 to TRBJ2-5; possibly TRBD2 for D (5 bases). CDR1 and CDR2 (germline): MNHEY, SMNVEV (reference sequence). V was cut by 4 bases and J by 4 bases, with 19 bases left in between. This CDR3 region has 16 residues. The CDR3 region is CASSSHPGRTGETQYF. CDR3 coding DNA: TGTGCCAGCAGTTCCCACCCCGGACGGACTGGAGAGACCCAGTACTTC.

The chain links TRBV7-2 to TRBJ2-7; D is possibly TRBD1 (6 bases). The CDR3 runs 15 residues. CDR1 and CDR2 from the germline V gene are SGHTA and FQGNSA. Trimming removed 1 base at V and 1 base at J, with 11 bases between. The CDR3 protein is CASSLGLDRSYEQYF. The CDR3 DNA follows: TGTGCCAGCAGCTTAGGGCTGGACAGATCCTACGAGCAGTACTTC. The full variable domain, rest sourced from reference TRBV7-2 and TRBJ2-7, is GAGVSQSPSNKVTEKGKDVELRCDPISGHTALYWYRQSLGQGLEFLIYFQGNSAPDKSGLPSDRFSAERTGGSVSTLTIQRTQQEDSAVYLCASSLGLDRSYEQYFGPGTRLTVT.

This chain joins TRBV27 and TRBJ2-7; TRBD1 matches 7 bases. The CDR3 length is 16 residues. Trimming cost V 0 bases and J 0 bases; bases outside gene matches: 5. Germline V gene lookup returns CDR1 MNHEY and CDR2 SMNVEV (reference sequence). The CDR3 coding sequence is TGTGCCAGCAGTTTATCGAAAGGGACAGTCTCCTACGAGCAGTACTTC. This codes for CASSLSKGTVSYEQYF.

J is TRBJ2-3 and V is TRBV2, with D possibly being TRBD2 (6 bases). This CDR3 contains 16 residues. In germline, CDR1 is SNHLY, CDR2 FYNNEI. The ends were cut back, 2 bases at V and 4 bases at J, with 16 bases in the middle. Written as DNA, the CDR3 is TGTGCCAGCAGTGAAATCGGTCTAGCGCGAGCAGATACGCAGTATTTT. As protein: CASSEIGLARADTQYF.

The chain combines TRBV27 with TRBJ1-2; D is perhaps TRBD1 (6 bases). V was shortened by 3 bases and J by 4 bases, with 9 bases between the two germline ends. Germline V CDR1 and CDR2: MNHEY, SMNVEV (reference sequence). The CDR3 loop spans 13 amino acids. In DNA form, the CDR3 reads TGTGCCAGCAGTTTCGGCAGGGGCTATGGCTACACCTTC. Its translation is CASSFGRGYGYTF.